This TCR beta chain comes out of a study of CD8 T cells in ankylosing spondylitis. The V segment lost 7 bases and the J segment 5 bases; nucleotides outside the gene matches: 13. CDR1 SQVTM and CDR2 ANQGSEA come from the germline V gene. This CDR3 is built from 14 residues. By sample fraction, this clonotype is medium-sized. Its antigen remains unknown. One entry per CDR3 protein, called by TCRdb with MiXCR from the 5' RACE reads. Here the sample spans some 140,000 distinct CDR3 sequences, 7% to 9% being singletons. General study points: Reports say disease-linked clones showed up significantly more in matched ankylosing spondylitis synovial fluid.

The sequencing sample was made of synovial fluid, either unsorted or a sorted T cell fraction (not recorded which). This receptor was obtained from a male donor with ankylosing spondylitis. This chain joins TRBV29-1 and TRBJ2-7, with TRBD1 matching 8 bases. CDR3 nucleotide sequence: TGCAGCGCAACTCCGACAGGGGTGCGAAACGAGCAGTACTTC. This translates into CSATPTGVRNEQYF.